This TCR beta chain comes out of a study of blood T cell repertoires in COVID-19. The CDR3 sequence is 15 residues long. V dropped 0 bases and J dropped 4; count of bases not matched to a gene: 5. CDR1 is SGHAT and CDR2 is FQDESV in the germline V gene (reference sequence). Some clones are missing from TCRdb's copy, which holds only in-frame ones; the method was immunoSEQ multiplex PCR. The sample shows about 330,000 clones, approximately 90% of them seen only once. Cohort allocation depended upon clinical history that participants reported. The rearrangement joins TRBV11-1 to TRBJ2-5, with TRBD1 matching over 7 bases. Sequenced input: PBMCs or T cells enriched from blood (not recorded which). This TCR was recovered from a woman aged 18-29 years who had recovered from COVID-19. Written as DNA, the CDR3 is TGTGCCAGCAGCTTAGCCTTGACAGGGAGAGAGACCCAGTACTTC. Protein sequence: CASSLALTGRETQYF.